Below, 11 T cell receptor beta chains from the same sample are listed, as sequenced in a study of yellow fever vaccine responses in identical twins. One entry per CDR3 protein, called by TCRdb with MiXCR from the RT-PCR reads. The table shows some 3,100 distinct CDR3 sequences, with approximately 82% occurring only once. The starting material was T cells from blood (PBMCs), unsorted or a sorted subset (not recorded which), obtained before or after yellow fever vaccination (not recorded which). These receptors were collected from a woman younger than 30 who received the yellow fever vaccine.

This chain links TRBV10-3 with TRBJ2-1; no clear D gene. This CDR3 contains 15 residues. The germline V gene has CDR1 ENHRY and CDR2 SYGVKD. V was clipped by 0 bases and J by 4 bases, with 10 bases between them. Here the CDR3 DNA reads TGTGCCATCAGTGAGTCGCCAGGATCTTACAATGAGCAGTTCTTC. Protein product: CAISESPGSYNEQFF.

This clonotype came up a few times. The chain carries TRBV15 and TRBJ2-3; D is unresolved. CDR3 length: 15 residues. Germline V gene lookup returns CDR1 LNHNV and CDR2 YYDKDF (reference sequence). V was clipped by 0 bases and J by 6 bases, with 13 bases between them. The CDR3 DNA reads as TGTGCCACCAGCAGAGATCTTCTAGGCCGTGATACGCAGTATTTT. It encodes CATSRDLLGRDTQYF.

The rearrangement links TRBV15 to TRBJ2-7; TRBD1 matches at 10 bases. The J segment lost 5 bases and the V segment lost 0 bases, leaving 4 bases of the junction unmatched. CDR3 length: 15 amino acids. Germline V CDR1 and CDR2: LNHNV, YYDKDF (reference sequence). The CDR3 DNA reads TGTGCCACCAGCAGAGATAGGGACAGGGGCGACGAGCAGTACTTC. It specifies CATSRDRDRGDEQYF.

The chain combines TRBV10-3 with TRBJ2-1; D may correspond to TRBD1 or TRBD2 (5 bases each). The V end was cut by 6 bases, the J end by 7 bases, with 13 bases between. The CDR3 covers 13 residues. Germline V gives CDR1 ENHRY, CDR2 SYGVKD. The CDR3 here is CAIRPGPRNEQFF. Here the CDR3 DNA reads TGTGCCATCAGGCCGGGACCGCGGAATGAGCAGTTCTTC.

The V gene is TRBV6-5, the J gene TRBJ2-3; 9 nucleotides match TRBD2. With V trimmed by 6 bases and J by 0 bases, 7 bases remained unmatched. Per the germline V gene, CDR1 is MNHEY and CDR2 is SVGAGI. The CDR3 spans 16 residues. The CDR3 DNA follows: TGTGCCAGCAGATCCCGACTAGCGGCTAGCACAGATACGCAGTATTTT. This gives the protein CASRSRLAASTDTQYF.

The genes are TRBV4-1 and TRBJ1-5; 10 bases line up with TRBD1. J was trimmed by 1 base and V by 3 bases; bases with no gene match: 3. CDR1 is MGHRA, CDR2 YSYEKL, per germline. The CDR3 loop spans 16 amino acids. CDR3 loop: CASSQTGGTSNQPQHF. The CDR3 DNA reads as TGCGCCAGCAGCCAGACAGGGGGCACGAGCAATCAGCCCCAGCATTTT.

This clonotype was counted once. This CDR3 is CASSQDAASGLPYEQYF. CDR3 bases: TGTGCCAGCAGCCAAGATGCGGCTAGCGGGCTCCCCTACGAGCAGTACTTC. The rearrangement uses TRBV3-1 and TRBJ2-7; 8 bases map to TRBD2. Germline loops: CDR1 LGHDT, CDR2 YNNKEL (reference sequence). The CDR3 runs to 17 residues. Trimming took 0 bases from V and 2 from J; bases not matched to a gene: 9.

This clonotype occurred once. The rearrangement uses TRBV4-1 and TRBJ2-5, with D unresolved. The V gene lost 5 bases and the J gene lost 4 bases, with 8 bases spanning the gap. The germline V gene has CDR1 MGHRA and CDR2 YSYEKL. CDR3 length equals 12 residues. The CDR3 here is CASSFNRETQYF. The CDR3 region has the DNA TGCGCCAGCAGCTTCAACAGAGAGACCCAGTACTTC.

The rearrangement links TRBV15 to TRBJ1-2, with TRBD1 identical over 7 bases. The V segment lost 3 bases and the J segment 0 bases; nucleotides outside the gene matches: 4. CDR3 length: 15 amino acids. Germline-derived CDR1 and CDR2 are LNHNV and YYDKDF (reference sequence). The CDR3 region has the DNA TGTGCCACCAGCAGGGCCGGGACAGCTAACTATGGCTACACCTTC. Protein product: CATSRAGTANYGYTF.

V and J are TRBV14 and TRBJ2-1, with D uncertain. Germline lookup yields CDR1 SGHDN and CDR2 FVKESK. With 0 bases removed from V and 4 bases from J, the gap between germline ends came to 13 bases. This CDR3 spans 16 amino acids. The CDR3 reads CASSQDRPTRYNEQFF. CDR3 bases: TGTGCCAGCAGCCAAGATAGGCCTACCCGATACAATGAGCAGTTCTTC.

This clonotype was recorded only once. The chain combines TRBV11-1 with TRBJ1-5; D call uncertain. The V gene lost 4 bases and the J gene lost 10 bases, with 14 bases spanning the gap. There are 13 residues in the CDR3. CDR1 SGHAT and CDR2 FQDESV come from the germline V gene (reference sequence). The CDR3 sequence is CASSSTPPGPQHF. The CDR3 DNA follows: TGTGCCAGCAGCTCAACCCCCCCTGGTCCCCAGCATTTT.